Listed below are T cell receptor beta chains from one sample, sequenced in a study of cytomegalovirus exposure and HLA in healthy donors. The method was immunoSEQ multiplex PCR; TCRdb's version includes in-frame clones alone and lacks a portion of them. The sample lists 150,000 to 200,000 clones, 60% to 80% seen once, with 11% to 15% in the top ten. Input material: PBMCs. The receptors were gathered from a man aged 50 to 59 in good health and CMV-seropositive. The conserved cysteine and the conserved F or W are not part of the CDR3 here. Fields, in order: J gene, V gene, CDR3 protein.

j_call: TRBJ2-1
v_call: TRBV29-1
cdr3_aa: SERTGYNEQF

j_call: TRBJ2-5
v_call: TRBV28
cdr3_aa: ASSLSGKETQY

j_call: TRBJ2-1
v_call: TRBV10-3
cdr3_aa: AIKANGTSVRGEQF

j_call: TRBJ1-6
v_call: TRBV11-2
cdr3_aa: ASSLTPGQNSPLH

j_call: TRBJ1-2
v_call: TRBV6-5
cdr3_aa: ASAQGPDYGYT

j_call: TRBJ1-2
v_call: TRBV7-9
cdr3_aa: ASSSPTGVGYGYT

j_call: TRBJ2-3
v_call: TRBV6-1
cdr3_aa: ASSLAGSTDTQY

j_call: TRBJ1-1
v_call: TRBV5-4
cdr3_aa: ASSSPGQGTEAF

j_call: TRBJ1-6
v_call: TRBV7-8
cdr3_aa: ASSLDRLVYNSPLH

j_call: TRBJ1-5
v_call: TRBV30
cdr3_aa: AWTPGQGTQPQH

j_call: TRBJ1-1
v_call: TRBV21-1
cdr3_aa: ASTQGVQNTEAF

j_call: TRBJ2-5
v_call: TRBV7-6
cdr3_aa: ASSPTVGEARETQY

j_call: TRBJ2-2
v_call: TRBV19
cdr3_aa: ASTTGTGPGELF

j_call: TRBJ2-5
v_call: TRBV7-2
cdr3_aa: ASSRQGPETQY

j_call: TRBJ2-5
v_call: TRBV7-9
cdr3_aa: ASSYPTTGARETQY

j_call: TRBJ1-1
v_call: TRBV5-1
cdr3_aa: ASSREVGVTEAF

j_call: TRBJ2-7
v_call: TRBV7-2
cdr3_aa: ASSARGAGAPEQY

j_call: TRBJ2-2
v_call: TRBV10-1
cdr3_aa: ASSESAGGNTGELF

j_call: TRBJ2-3
v_call: TRBV5-4
cdr3_aa: ASRSIRAPNTDTQY

j_call: TRBJ1-3
v_call: TRBV5-1
cdr3_aa: ASSYLDRGDTIY

j_call: TRBJ2-5
v_call: TRBV10-2
cdr3_aa: ASKTGKGETQY

j_call: TRBJ1-4
v_call: TRBV5-1
cdr3_aa: ASSLETGEKLF

j_call: TRBJ1-1
v_call: TRBV9
cdr3_aa: ASRRGQGREDTEAF

j_call: TRBJ1-4
v_call: TRBV5-5
cdr3_aa: ASSLGTGVEKLF

j_call: TRBJ1-1
v_call: TRBV28
cdr3_aa: ASSPQGRSNTEAF

j_call: TRBJ1-3
v_call: TRBV18
cdr3_aa: ASSPIDRPFNSGNTIY

j_call: TRBJ2-7
v_call: TRBV28
cdr3_aa: ASREGQGPYEQY

j_call: TRBJ2-7
v_call: TRBV7-2
cdr3_aa: ASSLVAYEQY

j_call: TRBJ1-3
v_call: TRBV2
cdr3_aa: ASSEPGTPNPSSGNTIY

j_call: TRBJ2-5
v_call: TRBV28
cdr3_aa: ASSLRTGTFSETQY

j_call: TRBJ1-1
v_call: TRBV7-6
cdr3_aa: ASSLETGDTEAF

j_call: TRBJ1-1
v_call: TRBV27
cdr3_aa: ASSSSSTEAF

j_call: TRBJ2-1
v_call: TRBV7-9
cdr3_aa: ASSLGAGGYNEQF

j_call: TRBJ1-5
v_call: TRBV2
cdr3_aa: ASSEVQGKQPQH

j_call: TRBJ2-2
v_call: TRBV20-1
cdr3_aa: SARGAGELF

j_call: TRBJ2-3
v_call: TRBV5-1
cdr3_aa: ASSLGTSSDTQY

j_call: TRBJ2-5
v_call: TRBV10-3
cdr3_aa: AISEGQGAQETQY

j_call: TRBJ2-7
v_call: TRBV5-1
cdr3_aa: ASSSRGSSTYEQY

j_call: TRBJ2-2
v_call: TRBV5-6
cdr3_aa: ASSLGGPGELF

j_call: TRBJ1-1
v_call: TRBV4-1
cdr3_aa: ASSLGEDTEAF

j_call: TRBJ1-6
v_call: TRBV4-1
cdr3_aa: ASSQDRLINSPLH

j_call: TRBJ2-3
v_call: TRBV10-1
cdr3_aa: ASSVRLSTDTQY

j_call: TRBJ2-7
v_call: TRBV27
cdr3_aa: ASSTTVTSLAEQY